This T cell receptor (beta chain) was captured by sequencing in a study of shared clonotypes between healthy human individuals (TCRdb year 2020). Concerning the study at large: Two women and a few men aged 18 to 49 years were included in the cohort. For each donor, three plates each were used for CD4 naive and CD4 memory, two plates were used for CD8 naive, and one plate was used for CD8 memory. Blood TCR repertoires of about five healthy adults were deeply sequenced to estimate repertoire size and the extent of clonotype sharing between individuals. To increase sequencing depth and limit assay-specific biases, different laboratories used diverse techniques to prepare libraries and sequence TCR repertoires. Each donor's leukapheresis produced roughly between roughly 0.85 and 9.5 billion PBMCs. General study outcomes and caveats: Compared with non-shared clonotypes, clonotypes shared by all four sorted-subset donors had higher generation probabilities. Across a few donors, around 5% of naive CD4, roughly 3.4% of naive CD8, about 2% of memory CD4, and under 0.45% of memory CD8 clonotypes were shared. Rarefaction of sorted-subset datasets indicated incomplete sequencing despite the large sequencing depth. Estimated clonotype richness was generally larger for naive than for memory subsets. Only blood was sampled, and tissue TCR repertoires likely differ from those in blood. Pairwise subsampling led to the expectation that sequencing depth would affect the degree of clonotype sharing among donors. Because the study included only a small number of donors, the genetic and exposure-history diversity represented was limited.

Using the deep immunoSEQ assay, TCR CDR3 regions were amplified from genomic DNA by multiplex PCR. Extracted genomic DNA from each cell subset was spread evenly across all wells of several immunoSEQ 96-well plates, with each plate serving as a replicate. For sorted subsets, each replicate PCR was loaded with roughly 190 ng genomic DNA, equivalent to approximately 33,000 T cell genomes. The purified libraries were quantified using a Qubit 3.0 fluorometer, sized with a Bioanalyzer 2100, and then quantified again using the KAPA Library Quantification kit. A separate single-read 150-cycle Illumina NextSeq 550 flow cell was used to sequence each immunoSEQ 96-well plate. Concerning the study's data processing: Because the immunoSEQ output held only junctional sequences and lacked quality scores, the filtering could not match the filtering applied to full-length reads. Sequences were annotated with PyIR, a Python wrapper for IgBLAST v1.9, and V/J genes and CDR3 were assigned using IMGT germline references. Reads were filtered out if the reads had weak V/J assignments (E-value above 1e-6), no CDR3, stop codons, out-of-frame junctions, or ambiguous translated residues. V3J clonotypes were defined as sequences sharing an identical inferred V gene, J gene, and CDR3 amino acid sequence. Percentage overlap between repertoires was computed as shared unique clonotypes divided by the size of the smaller repertoire. Richness of each repertoire was evaluated using RTK rarefaction, the Chao1 estimator, and Recon v2.1 estimates of unobserved clonotypes. Generation probabilities for all TCRbeta clonotypes obtained by the gDNA method from a handful of donors were computed using OLGA. TCRdb obtained this table from immuneACCESS and retained in-frame rearrangements with V and J assigned. These tables miss some clones; where compared with another copy, unresolved V genes account for less than half of the shortfall, and the remainder is unexplained. The DNA was the basis for D and trimming; V, J and clone size are from that table. The sample table lists 2 million to 2.5 million clones, 90% to 95% of them with a count of one. The ten largest clones represent under 0.45% of the sample.

The donors were healthy, HIV-negative adults with no recently reported acute infections or vaccinations. Every donor was a Caucasian adult living in Nashville, Tennessee, USA. CD4+ T cells were enriched by magnetic negative selection; naive cells were then positively selected on CD45RA, and the negative fraction formed the memory subset. Blood was collected by leukapheresis, and PBMCs were isolated by Ficoll-Histopaque density gradient centrifugation and then cryopreserved in liquid nitrogen vapor phase. Analytical flow cytometry was used to check the purity and quantity of each magnetically sorted T cell population. Each sorted fraction had its genomic DNA isolated and then quantified by UV absorbance on a Nanodrop 2000c. Of note for this clone: Its antigen has not been determined. Base qualities are missing; no much larger clone stands one base away.

Trimming removed 3 bases from V and 2 bases from J, leaving 17 bases between the germline ends. The CDR3, from cysteine to phenylalanine, totals 16 residues. CDR3 DNA is the only sequence kept; it has 48 bases, read in frame from the first base. CDR1 and CDR2 (SGHRS, YFSETQ) derive from the germline V gene. The sequence was collected from a man between 18 and 29 years old in good health. Some clones in this sample may be carry-over from other donors' samples. Sequenced sample: naive CD4+ T cells from PBMCs. Taken with the paper, the label for cell subset or site translates to: CD45RA+ positively selected. In this chain, TRBV5-1 is recombined with TRBJ1-2; TRBD1 could be the D gene, as 6 bases match. The DNA sequence is TGCGCCAGCAGCTCCCCGTCGGGGGGGGCAAACTATGGCTACACCTTC. This sequence encodes CASSSPSGGANYGYTF.